A single sample is the source of the 17 T cell receptor beta chains below, sequenced in a study of cytomegalovirus exposure and HLA in healthy donors. Amplification used 60 Vbeta primers and 13 Jbeta primers. Profiled with immunoSEQ multiplex PCR; TCRdb holds only in-frame clones, not every one. The data contain 150,000 to 200,000 clones, 79% of them singletons. Sequenced material: PBMCs. These receptors were obtained from a woman in her forties or fifties in good health and CMV-seronegative.

This rearrangement joins TRBV16 to TRBJ1-6; 10 positions agree with TRBD1. Trimming removed 2 bases from V and 9 bases from J; junction bases left unmatched: 4. The germline CDR1 and CDR2 sequences are KGHSY and FQNENV. This CDR3 is built from 15 residues. CDR3 protein: CASSQGDRGSSPLHF. CDR3 in DNA: TGTGCCAGCAGCCAAGGGGACAGGGGCAGTTCACCCCTCCACTTT.

This clone was seen more than once but under ten times. J is TRBJ2-3 and V is TRBV27; 7 bases align to TRBD2. CDR1 is MNHEY and CDR2 is SMNVEV in the germline V gene (reference sequence). This CDR3 has 18 residues. J was trimmed by 0 bases and V by 3 bases; bases with no gene match: 12. CDR3 protein: CASSFSALAVTSTDTQYF. CDR3 DNA sequence: TGTGCCAGCAGTTTCAGTGCGCTAGCGGTAACTAGCACAGATACGCAGTATTTT.

A few counts support this clone. The J gene is TRBJ1-1, the V gene TRBV19; 7 bases align to TRBD1. Germline trimming cut 10 bases from V and 6 bases from J; bases unmatched to any gene: 17. The CDR3 contains 15 residues. Germline V gene data show CDR1 as LNHDA and CDR2 as SQIVND (reference sequence). CDR3 bases: TGTGCCACTAGAAAGGGTGGCAGGGGGAAGCCTGAAGCTTTCTTT. This gives the protein CATRKGGRGKPEAFF.

This chain joins TRBV5-1 and TRBJ1-2; D is ambiguous. This CDR3 comprises 13 residues. Germline CDR1 is SGHRS and CDR2 is YFSETQ. V was shortened by 2 bases and J by 3 bases, with 8 bases between the two germline ends. This chain's CDR3 is CASSLETHYGYTF. The CDR3 nucleotides are TGCGCCAGCAGCTTAGAGACTCACTATGGCTACACCTTC.

This clone was seen more than once but under ten times. In DNA, the CDR3 is TGTGCCAGCTCACCACCGCCGACAGGGCTACCCGATGAGCAGTTCTTC. Its translation: CASSPPPTGLPDEQFF. This rearrangement joins TRBV18 to TRBJ2-1, with 7 bases lining up with TRBD1. V lost 0 bases to trimming and J lost 8 bases; unmatched junction nucleotides: 10. The CDR3 length is 16 residues. CDR1 is KGHSH, CDR2 LQKENI, per germline.

The chain has TRBV7-3 and TRBJ1-2; D is unclear. Germline CDR1 is SGHTA and CDR2 is FQGTGA. The CDR3 loop spans 13 amino acids. Trimming took 1 base from V and 3 from J, leaving 6 bases between them. CDR3 amino acids: CASSLNRYYGYTF. CDR3 bases: TGTGCCAGCAGCTTAAACAGATACTATGGCTACACCTTC.

Concerning this clone itself: Sequence at one end of the junction differs from germline and may be a read error. The rearrangement joins TRBV6-5 to TRBJ1-6; D remains unclear. Germline assignment: CDR1 MNHEY and CDR2 SVGAGI. CDR3 length equals 12 residues. CDR3 bases: TGTGCCAGCAGTCGCGTGAATTCACCCTTCCACTTT. It specifies CASSRVNSPFHF.

This clone showed up just once. The V gene is TRBV9, the J gene TRBJ2-3; TRBD2 matches at 9 bases. The CDR3 sequence is 16 residues long. V shed 4 bases, J shed 4 bases, and the junction held 10 bases outside the gene matches. Germline V gives CDR1 SGDLS, CDR2 YYNGEE. This chain's CDR3 is CASSPRAGGPADTQYF. The CDR3 bases are TGTGCCAGCAGCCCCCGGGCGGGGGGGCCAGCAGATACGCAGTATTTT.

V gene TRBV28 combines with J gene TRBJ2-3, with 12 bases fitting TRBD2. The V gene end was trimmed by 5 bases and the J gene end by 4 bases; junction bases not matched to a gene: 4. Germline lookup yields CDR1 MDHEN and CDR2 SYDVKM. The CDR3 runs 15 residues. Here the CDR3 DNA reads TGTGCCAGCAGTCGGACTAGCGGGAAATCAGATACGCAGTATTTT. This codes for CASSRTSGKSDTQYF.

The chain is built from TRBV19 and TRBJ1-2; D is possibly TRBD1 (5 bases). V gave up 6 bases and J gave up 6 bases, with 23 bases separating them. This CDR3 has 16 residues. Per the germline V gene, CDR1 is LNHDA and CDR2 is SQIVND (reference sequence). CDR3 DNA sequence: TGTGCCAGTAGCGAGGTCCCCAAGGGGCTAAGAAATGGCTACACCTTC. It is translated as CASSEVPKGLRNGYTF.

This clone was seen just once. This rearrangement joins TRBV7-8 to TRBJ1-2, with D maybe TRBD1 (6 bases). This CDR3 comprises 13 residues. V was shortened by 5 bases and J by 4 bases, with 11 bases between the two germline ends. Germline lookup yields CDR1 SGHVS and CDR2 FQNEAQ. CDR3 nucleotide sequence: TGTGCCAGCAGCGCCGGGACAATCTATGGCTACACCTTC. It is translated as CASSAGTIYGYTF.

This clone was seen more than once but under ten times. The CDR3 protein is CASSPLGPTRNGELFF. The CDR3 region has the DNA TGTGCCAGCTCACCACTGGGTCCCACTAGGAACGGGGAGCTGTTTTTT. The genes are TRBV18 and TRBJ2-2; D perhaps matches TRBD2 (5 bases). The germline V gene has CDR1 KGHSH and CDR2 LQKENI. The CDR3 has 16 residues. V was shortened by 1 base and J by 7 bases, with 16 bases between the two germline ends.

This chain joins TRBV13 and TRBJ2-3, with TRBD2 identical over 16 bases. The CDR3 loop spans 17 amino acids. The junction had 5 bases not matched to a gene; V was cut back by 5 bases and J by 3 bases. Germline V gene sequence: CDR1 PRHDT, CDR2 FYEKMQ (reference sequence). CDR3 amino acids: CASSTGLAGGRTDTQYF. The CDR3 nucleotides read TGTGCCAGCAGCACGGGACTAGCGGGAGGGCGGACAGATACGCAGTATTTT.

The V gene is TRBV6-4, the J gene TRBJ1-6; the D is unclear. V lost 4 bases and J 8 bases, leaving 12 bases between the germline ends. The CDR3 runs 14 residues. In germline, CDR1 is MRHNA, CDR2 SNTAGT. The CDR3 reads CASSARGGDSPLHF. For the CDR3, the DNA is TGTGCCAGCAGTGCCCGGGGTGGAGATTCACCCCTCCACTTT.

The rearrangement joins TRBV19 to TRBJ1-1, with a weak D call TRBD1 (5 bases). The CDR3 sequence is 13 residues long. V was pared by 3 bases and J by 1 base, with 6 bases between. In germline, CDR1 is LNHDA, CDR2 SQIVND (reference sequence). The CDR3 protein is CASSMTENTEAFF. The CDR3 DNA sequence: TGTGCCAGTAGTATGACAGAGAACACTGAAGCTTTCTTT.

This clone has only one observation. Other DNA sequences in this specimen translate into the identical CDR3. The V call is TRBV7-2, the J call TRBJ2-5, with D possibly being TRBD1 (6 bases). Germline CDR1 is SGHTA and CDR2 is FQGNSA. V lost 1 base to trimming and J lost 8 bases, with 14 bases between them. This CDR3 has 14 residues. DNA of the CDR3: TGTGCCAGCAGCTTAGGGGGGCCAGGGGAAACCCAGTACTTC. Its protein is CASSLGGPGETQYF.

This clone was counted between two and nine times. V is TRBV7-2 and J is TRBJ2-3, with 13 positions matching TRBD2. Germline loops: CDR1 SGHTA, CDR2 FQGNSA. Unmatched junction bases numbered 6, after V lost 3 bases and J lost 6 bases. The CDR3 is 16 amino acids. DNA for the CDR3: TGTGCCAGCAGCTTCGAACTAGCGGGAGGGGGGGATACGCAGTATTTT. Its protein product is CASSFELAGGGDTQYF.